The 4 T cell receptor beta chains presented below share a single source sample, sequenced in a study of neoadjuvant anti-PD-1 for oral cavity cancer. Regarding time point: after neoadjuvant nivolumab, at surgical resection. Sequencing was performed with immunoSEQ multiplex PCR; in TCRdb, only in-frame clones are kept and a portion is missing. The data show around 10,000 clones, under 75% seen once. Sequencing was performed on tumor tissue, taken after nivolumab (anti-PD-1) treatment. The receptors shown here come from a person aged 40 to 85 with oral cavity squamous cell carcinoma.

The chain couples TRBV5-6 to TRBJ1-5; perhaps TRBD1 as D (6 bases). CDR3 size: 14 residues. Per the germline V gene, CDR1 is SGHDT and CDR2 is YYEEEE. Trimming left V 4 bases short and J 4 bases short, with 12 bases between. The CDR3 bases are TGTGCCAGCAGCACCGGACAGCTAAATCAGCCCCAGCATTTT. This codes for CASSTGQLNQPQHF.

This chain joins TRBV19 and TRBJ2-1; 11 bases are a match to TRBD1. V gave up 6 bases and J gave up 3 bases; unmatched junction bases: 7. CDR1 and CDR2 from the germline V gene are LNHDA and SQIVND (reference sequence). This CDR3 has 16 amino acids. This CDR3 is CASRTLGTGGYNEQFF. CDR3 sequence (DNA): TGTGCCAGTAGGACCCTAGGGACAGGGGGCTACAATGAGCAGTTCTTC.

The chain uses TRBV9 and TRBJ1-3; D gene unclear. The CDR3 length is 13 residues. Germline loops: CDR1 SGDLS, CDR2 YYNGEE. The ends were cut back, 6 bases at V and 0 bases at J, with 7 bases in the middle. The chain's CDR3 is CASTRASGNTIYF. CDR3 DNA sequence: TGTGCCAGCACTAGGGCCTCTGGAAACACCATATATTTT. Full variable domain (rest looked up from reference TRBV9 and TRBJ1-3): DSGVTQTPKHLITATGQRVTLRCSPRSGDLSVYWYQQSLDQGLQFLIQYYNGEERAKGNILERFSAQQFPDLHSELNLSSLELGDSALYFCASTRASGNTIYFGEGSWLTVV.

The chain uses TRBV19 and TRBJ1-2; D is possibly TRBD1 (5 bases). CDR1 LNHDA and CDR2 SQIVND come from the germline V gene (reference sequence). The CDR3 length is 15 residues. The germline V and J ends were trimmed by 2 bases and 7 bases, with 17 bases remaining between them. This CDR3 reads CASSINSRAGGGYTF. Here the CDR3 DNA reads TGTGCCAGTAGTATAAATTCCAGGGCGGGAGGTGGCTACACCTTC.